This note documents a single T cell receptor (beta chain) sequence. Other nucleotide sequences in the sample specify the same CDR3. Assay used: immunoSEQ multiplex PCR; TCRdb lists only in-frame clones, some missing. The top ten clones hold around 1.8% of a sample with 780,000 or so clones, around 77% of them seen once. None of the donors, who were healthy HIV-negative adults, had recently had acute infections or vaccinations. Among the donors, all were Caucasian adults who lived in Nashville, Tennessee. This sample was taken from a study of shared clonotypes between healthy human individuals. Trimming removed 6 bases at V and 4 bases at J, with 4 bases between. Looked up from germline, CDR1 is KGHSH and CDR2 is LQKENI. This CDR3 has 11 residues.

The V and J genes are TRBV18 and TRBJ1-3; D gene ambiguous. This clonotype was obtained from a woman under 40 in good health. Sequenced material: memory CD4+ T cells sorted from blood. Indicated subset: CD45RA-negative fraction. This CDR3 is CASSEGNTIYF. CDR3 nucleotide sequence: TGTGCCAGCTCGGAAGGAAACACCATATATTTT.